This T cell receptor beta chain was found in a study of blood T cell repertoires in COVID-19 (dated by TCRdb to 2019 to 2021). Background on the whole study: Collaborator samples came from the United States, Italy and Spain and covered acute and convalescent phases of COVID-19. The material from the prospective study consisted of cDNA or gDNA derived from T cells, B-cell-depleted T cells, or PBMCs. Deeply sampled blood TCRbeta repertoires from subjects exposed to, actively infected with, or recovered from COVID-19 were included in the dataset. The repertoires were released in a freely available public database meant as a resource for research on the immune response to SARS-CoV-2. Samples were obtained from the ongoing ImmuneRACE study (first 160 participants) and from 1,200 or so subjects provided by 6 global collaborators. Nearly every sample came with metadata listing a de-identified subject ID, COVID-19 status, age in years and sex. Where available, HLA class I and class II types were obtained from metadata supplied by the sample provider rather than from assay-based typing.

Participants in the prospective study were enrolled through a virtual design, were aged roughly 18 to 100 years, and lived in 20 to 30 United States geographic areas. To assign participants to cohorts, the prospective study relied on clinical history that participants themselves reported in a screening survey and a study questionnaire. ImmuneRACE Cohort 3 recovered participants were defined by two consecutive negative NP/OP PCR tests, healthcare professional clearance, or symptom resolution. Mobile phlebotomists in the prospective study collected whole blood, serum and a nasopharyngeal or oropharyngeal swab from every participant. Participants in the prospective study had the option to provide additional blood draws and questionnaires over a roughly 2-month period. Before DNA extraction, blood samples from the prospective study were shipped at room temperature or frozen. The CDR3 goes from the cysteine to the phenylalanine over 17 residues. The only DNA kept is the CDR3, 51 bases in frame from the first base. The germline V gene encodes CDR1 LGHDT and CDR2 YNNKEL (reference sequence). V is trimmed back by 0 bases and J by 8 bases, and the junction contains 9 bases that no gene match accounts for.

On the study overall, not on this receptor specifically: The quantity of clinical and demographic metadata differed by source and by participant and was supplied without curation.

The immunoSEQ Assay, a bias-controlled multiplex PCR, was used to amplify TCRbeta CDR3 regions from genomic DNA. The authors processed their data as follows. The number of nucleated cells in each sample was estimated by amplification of reference gene primers within the assay. To quantify the absolute abundance of each unique TCRbeta CDR3 rearrangement, sequence reads were collapsed and filtered. For each sample, productive Simpson clonality was calculated as the square root of Simpson's diversity index across productive rearrangements. This immuneACCESS table, as held by TCRdb, lists in-frame sequences with V and J called but not all clones. Of the missing ones, under half trace to an unresolved V gene in checked studies; the others have no known cause. V and J calls plus clone size are reproduced from that table; the DNA served to infer D and trimming. For this sample the table gives some 170,000 clones, of which 84% were detected only once. The leading ten clones occupy roughly 15% of the sample.

As regards this clone: The antigen this receptor binds is unknown. No clone much larger than this one lies a single base away; base qualities are absent. This sample includes further DNA sequences coding for the same CDR3.

The sequence joins TRBV3-1 (or the pseudogene TRBV3-2) to TRBJ1-6, with 8 central nucleotides matching TRBD1. The sequence was obtained from a man aged 50 to 60 who had recovered from COVID-19. The sequenced material came from PBMCs or T cells enriched from blood (not recorded which). The CDR3 is CASSQDGWGQAHSPLHF. The DNA sequence is as follows: TGTGCCAGCAGCCAAGATGGGTGGGGACAGGCGCATTCACCCCTCCACTTT.